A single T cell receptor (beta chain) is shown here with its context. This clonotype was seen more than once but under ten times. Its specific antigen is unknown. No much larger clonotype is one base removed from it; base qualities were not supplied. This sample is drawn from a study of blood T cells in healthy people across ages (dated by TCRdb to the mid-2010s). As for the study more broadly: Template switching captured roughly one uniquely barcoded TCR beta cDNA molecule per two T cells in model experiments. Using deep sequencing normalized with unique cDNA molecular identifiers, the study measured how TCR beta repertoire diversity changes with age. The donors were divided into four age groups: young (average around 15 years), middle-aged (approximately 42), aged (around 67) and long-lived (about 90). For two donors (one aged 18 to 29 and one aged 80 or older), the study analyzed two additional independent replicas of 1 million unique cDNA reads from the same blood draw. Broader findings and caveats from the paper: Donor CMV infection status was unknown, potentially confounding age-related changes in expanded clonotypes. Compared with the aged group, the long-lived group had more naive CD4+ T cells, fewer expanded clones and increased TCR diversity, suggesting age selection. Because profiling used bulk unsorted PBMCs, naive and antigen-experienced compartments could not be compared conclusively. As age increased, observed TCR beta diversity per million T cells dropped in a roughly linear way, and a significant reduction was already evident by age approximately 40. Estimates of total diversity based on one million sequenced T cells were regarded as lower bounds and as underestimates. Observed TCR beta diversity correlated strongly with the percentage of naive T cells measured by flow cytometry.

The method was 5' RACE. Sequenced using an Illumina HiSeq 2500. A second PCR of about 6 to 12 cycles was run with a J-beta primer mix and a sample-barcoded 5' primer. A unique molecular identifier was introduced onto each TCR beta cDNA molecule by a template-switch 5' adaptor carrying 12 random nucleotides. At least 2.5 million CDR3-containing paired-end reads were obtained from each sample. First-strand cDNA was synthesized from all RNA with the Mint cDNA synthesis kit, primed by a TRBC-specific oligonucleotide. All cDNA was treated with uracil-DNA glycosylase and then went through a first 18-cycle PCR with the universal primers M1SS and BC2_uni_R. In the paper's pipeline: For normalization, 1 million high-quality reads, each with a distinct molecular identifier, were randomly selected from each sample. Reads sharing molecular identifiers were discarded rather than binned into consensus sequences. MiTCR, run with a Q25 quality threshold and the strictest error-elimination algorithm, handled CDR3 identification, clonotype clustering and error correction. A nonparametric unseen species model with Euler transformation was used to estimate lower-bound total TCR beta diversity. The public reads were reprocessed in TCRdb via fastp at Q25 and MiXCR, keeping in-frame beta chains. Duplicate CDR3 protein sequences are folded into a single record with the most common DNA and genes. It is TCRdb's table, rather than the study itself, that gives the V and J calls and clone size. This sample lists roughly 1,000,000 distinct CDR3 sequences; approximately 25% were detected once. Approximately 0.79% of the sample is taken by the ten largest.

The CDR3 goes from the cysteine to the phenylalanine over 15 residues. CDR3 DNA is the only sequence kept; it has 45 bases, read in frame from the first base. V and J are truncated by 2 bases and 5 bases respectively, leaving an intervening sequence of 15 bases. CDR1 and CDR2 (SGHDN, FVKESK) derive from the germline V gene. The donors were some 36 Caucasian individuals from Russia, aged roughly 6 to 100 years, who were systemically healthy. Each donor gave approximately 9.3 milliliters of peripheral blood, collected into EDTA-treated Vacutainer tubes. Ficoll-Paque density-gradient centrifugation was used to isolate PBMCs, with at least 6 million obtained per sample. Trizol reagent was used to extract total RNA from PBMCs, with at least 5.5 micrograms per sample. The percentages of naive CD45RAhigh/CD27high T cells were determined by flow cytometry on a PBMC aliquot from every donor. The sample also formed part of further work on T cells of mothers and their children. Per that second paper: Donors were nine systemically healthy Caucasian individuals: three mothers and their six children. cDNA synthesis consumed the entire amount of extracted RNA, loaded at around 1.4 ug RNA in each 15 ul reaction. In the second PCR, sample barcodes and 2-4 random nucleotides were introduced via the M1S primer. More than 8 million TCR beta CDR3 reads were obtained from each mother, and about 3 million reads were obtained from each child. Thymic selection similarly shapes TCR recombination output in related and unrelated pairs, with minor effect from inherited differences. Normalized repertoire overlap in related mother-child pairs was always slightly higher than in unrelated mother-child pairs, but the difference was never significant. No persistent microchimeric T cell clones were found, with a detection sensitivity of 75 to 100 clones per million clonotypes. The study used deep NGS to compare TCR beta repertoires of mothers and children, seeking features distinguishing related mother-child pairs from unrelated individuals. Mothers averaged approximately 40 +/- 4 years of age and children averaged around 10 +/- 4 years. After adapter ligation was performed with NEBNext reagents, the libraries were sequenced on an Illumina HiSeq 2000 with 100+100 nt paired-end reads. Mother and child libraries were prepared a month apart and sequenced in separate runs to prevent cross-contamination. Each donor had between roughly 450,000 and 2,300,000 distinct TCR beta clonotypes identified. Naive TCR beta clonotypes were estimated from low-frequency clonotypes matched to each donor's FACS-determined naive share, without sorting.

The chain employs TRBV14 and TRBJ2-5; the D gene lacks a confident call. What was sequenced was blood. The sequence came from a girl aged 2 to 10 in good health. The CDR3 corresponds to CASSQRSAGEETQYF. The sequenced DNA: TGTGCCAGCAGCCAACGGTCCGCAGGCGAGGAGACCCAGTACTTC.